These 12 T cell receptor beta chains originate from one sample sequenced in a study of T-cell reconstitution after alpha-beta-depleted transplantation in children (TCRdb year 2016). Library preparation was by PCR. The reads were generated on an Illumina HiSeq 2500. TCR libraries were prepared with molecular barcoding, using unique molecular identifiers to normalize TCRbeta repertoire quantification. The raw public data were reprocessed by TCRdb itself: fastp quality trimming at Q25, MiXCR clonotype calling, in-frame beta chains only. Duplicate CDR3 protein sequences are folded into a single record with the most common DNA and genes. This sample comprises more than 75,000 distinct CDR3 sequences, roughly a quarter of them detected only once. About a fifth of the sample is taken by the ten largest. The sample's treatment or condition label, decoded: allogeneic hematopoietic cell transplantation with graft depleted of TCRalphabeta T cells and CD19 B cells.

The sample in question was PBMCs, obtained before TCRalphabeta/CD19-depleted stem cell transplant. Every receptor here comes from a boy younger than 10 with acute lymphoblastic leukemia, due to receive a stem cell transplant.

This chain joins TRBV29-1 and TRBJ2-3; D is undetermined. Germline V gives CDR1 SQVTM, CDR2 ANQGSEA. This CDR3 contains 13 residues. The CDR3 loop reads CSALVAWTDTQYF. The CDR3 nucleotides read TGCAGTGCCCTAGTTGCCTGGACAGATACGCAGTATTTT.

Many counts were recorded for this clonotype. CDR3 sequence (DNA): TGTGCCACCAGTGATTTGGGAATTAGCGGATCTGGGAATGAGCAGTTCTTC. Translated, it gives CATSDLGISGSGNEQFF. The rearrangement links TRBV24-1 to TRBJ2-1; D perhaps matches TRBD2 (6 bases). Germline V CDR1 and CDR2: KGHDR, SFDVKD. V was shortened by 0 bases and J by 7 bases, with 18 bases between the two germline ends. This CDR3 region has 17 residues.

In its sample, this clonotype was seen a few times. The chain carries TRBV6-2 or TRBV6-3 and TRBJ2-5; 9 nucleotides agree with TRBD1. J gave up 3 bases and V 6 bases, and 5 bases lay outside the gene matches. Germline V gives CDR1 MNHEY, CDR2 SVGEGT. The CDR3 length is 14 residues. The CDR3 nucleotides are TGTGCCAGCAGCCGAAGGACAGGGGAAGAGACCCAGTACTTC. This codes for CASSRRTGEETQYF.

By proportion, this clonotype is medium-sized. V and J are TRBV7-9 and TRBJ2-1; 10 bases fit TRBD1. With 2 bases clipped from V and 8 bases from J, the junction kept 9 bases outside the gene matches. The CDR3 extends over 16 amino acids. Germline V gene data show CDR1 as SEHNR and CDR2 as FQNEAQ (reference sequence). CDR3 sequence reads: CASSLRGTGVGDEQFF. In DNA form, the CDR3 reads TGTGCCAGCAGCTTACGGGGGACAGGGGTTGGCGATGAGCAGTTCTTC. The whole variable domain, remainder taken from reference TRBV7-9 and TRBJ2-1, is DTGVSQNPRHKITKRGQNVTFRCDPISEHNRLYWYRQTLGQGPEFLTYFQNEAQLEKSRLLSDRFSAERPKGSFSTLEIQRTEQGDSAMYLCASSLRGTGVGDEQFFGPGTRLTVL.

A few counts support this clonotype. V and J are TRBV7-3 and TRBJ2-1, with a possible D match to TRBD2 (6 bases). This CDR3 comprises 15 residues. V lost 0 bases and J lost 8, with 14 bases in between. The V gene's germline CDR1 is SGHTA and CDR2 FQGTGA. The CDR3 region is CASSLTGLKGDEQFF. The CDR3 nucleotides are TGTGCCAGCAGCTTAACCGGACTAAAAGGGGATGAGCAGTTCTTC.

The V gene is TRBV7-9, the J gene TRBJ1-5, with unresolved D. This CDR3 is 12 amino acids long. CDR1 and CDR2 (germline): SEHNR, FQNEAQ (reference sequence). V was pared by 6 bases and J by 2 bases, with 5 bases between. DNA of the CDR3: TGTGCCAGCAGGGTGGGCAATCAGCCCCAGCATTTT. Encoded protein: CASRVGNQPQHF.

This chain uses TRBV7-6 with TRBJ2-7; TRBD1 might be the D (6 bases). This CDR3 has 15 amino acids. V lost 2 bases and J lost 6, with 17 bases in between. Germline CDR1 SGHVS, CDR2 FNYEAQ. CDR3 bases: TGTGCCAGCAGCTTATCACAGGGCAAGTCATTCGAGCAGTACTTC. Its translation: CASSLSQGKSFEQYF.

The chain combines TRBV28 with TRBJ2-5, with D perhaps given as TRBD1 or TRBD2 (5 bases each). The germline V gene encodes CDR1 MDHEN and CDR2 SYDVKM. V lost 1 base to trimming and J lost 5 bases, with 11 bases between them. The CDR3 loop spans 14 amino acids. CDR3 bases: TGTGCCAGCAGTTTATTAGGGACGGGGGAGACCCAGTACTTC. Translating it yields CASSLLGTGETQYF.

J is TRBJ2-5 and V is TRBV6-2 or TRBV6-3; D gene unclear. Deletions cut 3 bases from V and 5 bases from J, with 10 bases between. Germline CDR1 MNHEY, CDR2 SVGEGT. The CDR3 has 13 amino acids. The CDR3 region has the DNA TGTGCCAGCAGTTATCAGCTGTATGAGACCCAGTACTTC. Translated: CASSYQLYETQYF.

The V gene is TRBV28, the J gene TRBJ2-1, with D unclear. V was clipped by 7 bases and J by 0 bases, with 10 bases between them. Germline V gene sequence: CDR1 MDHEN, CDR2 SYDVKM. The CDR3 spans 14 residues. The CDR3: CASKRPGSYNEQFF. The CDR3 DNA sequence: TGTGCCAGCAAAAGGCCGGGCTCCTACAATGAGCAGTTCTTC.

This chain uses TRBV29-1 with TRBJ2-1; TRBD2 is a possible D gene (7 bases). There are 17 residues in the CDR3. V lost 0 bases to trimming and J lost 7 bases, with 22 bases between them. From germline, CDR1 is SQVTM and CDR2 ANQGSEA. The CDR3 DNA follows: TGCAGCGTTGAAGACCTGGAGGGGGGGAGGCTTGTTAATGAGCAGTTCTTC. Its translation is CSVEDLEGGRLVNEQFF.

The chain joins TRBV20-1 to TRBJ2-3, with 7 bases that match TRBD2. Unmatched junction bases numbered 4, after V lost 0 bases and J lost 4 bases. CDR1 and CDR2 (germline): DFQATT, SNEGSKA (reference sequence). This CDR3 is built from 14 residues. As DNA, the CDR3 is TGCAGTGCTAGAGATCTCCGGGAGGCAGATACGCAGTATTTT. It codes for CSARDLREADTQYF.